This T cell receptor beta chain emerged from a study of T cell repertoires in cytomegalovirus infection (dated by TCRdb to between 2019 and 2020). Study-level background: Peptide stimulations targeted recently identified HLA-C-restricted CMV epitopes, whose presentation resists viral immunomodulation, together with well-studied HLA-B-restricted epitopes. Donor HLA type was relevant to the analysis, as public TCR beta signatures indicated carriage of CMV infection together with the matching HLA type. Summary of the overall study and its limitations: Cumulative frequency of public TCR beta family members discriminated carriers of CMV infection plus the relevant HLA type in this cohort and an independent approximately 370-donor cohort. The ex vivo response was dominated by HLA-C-restricted CMV-specific TCR beta clonotypes, which also provided the single most frequent clonotype in two of eight donors.

This clonotype was recorded a few times. What this receptor recognizes is not known. No per-base quality is available; no much larger clone lies one base away. Trimming removed 5 bases from V and 5 bases from J; the gene matches leave 11 bases unexplained. In the germline V gene, CDR1 corresponds to SGHTA and CDR2 to FQGNSA. The CDR3 sequence holds 15 residues, the cysteine and phenylalanine included. The only DNA kept is the CDR3, 45 bases in frame from the first base. Sample treatment or condition, as interpreted from the label and publication: in vitro stimulation with specific CMV peptide epitopes to enrich CMV-specific T cells. Sequencing instrument: Illumina HiSeq 1500. The public reads were run again by TCRdb, first through fastp at Q25 and then through MiXCR, and only productive beta chains were kept. When rows share a CDR3 protein, they turn into one entry using the most common DNA and genes. This sample lists some 800,000 distinct CDR3 sequences; 32% were detected once. The ten biggest clones cover around 11% of the sample.

The clonotype originates from a human donor in good health (CMV status not recorded). Some clones in this sample may be carry-over from other donors' samples. The sample here was cultured CD8+ T cells from PBMCs, taken from culture after CMV antigen stimulation. Recombination joined TRBV7-2 with TRBJ2-5, with 7 central nucleotides matching TRBD1. The CDR3 reads CASSELTGSWETQYF. The nucleotide sequence is given as TGTGCCAGCAGCGAATTGACAGGGTCATGGGAGACCCAGTACTTC.